These T cell receptor beta chains were read from a single sample in a study of shared clonotypes between healthy human individuals. Only in-frame clones appear in the TCRdb table, and some are missing; sequencing was by immunoSEQ multiplex PCR. The profile shows 450,000 to 500,000 clones, approximately 82% of them singletons. The sequenced sample was PBMCs. These receptors were collected from a woman aged 40 to 49 in good health. Some clones in this sample may be carry-over from other donors' samples. Both conserved end residues are part of each CDR3. D genes are given only for firm matches. Clone size is shown for a subset of rows, as once, few, many or a class of expanded clone.

-	TRBJ2-7	-	TRBV7-9	TGTGCCAGCAGCTTAGCCGGCACCTACGAGCAGTACTTC	CASSLAGTYEQYF
-	TRBJ2-5	TRBD2	TRBV4-2	TGTGCCAGCAGCCAAGATGGGGGAGGGGCCTTTGCGACCCAGTACTTC	CASSQDGGGAFATQYF
-	TRBJ2-2	-	TRBV10-1	TGCGCCAGCAGTGAGTCCGTTGGGGGAGCAGGACACACCGGGGAGCTGTTTTTT	CASSESVGGAGHTGELFF
-	TRBJ2-3	TRBD2	TRBV7-2	TGTGCCAGCAGCCCACTAGCGGGAGTGCCTTTTGATACGCAGTATTTT	CASSPLAGVPFDTQYF
-	TRBJ2-2	-	TRBV9	TGTGCCAGCAGCGTGAGGGACTCCTATACCGGGGAGCTGTTTTTT	CASSVRDSYTGELFF
-	TRBJ1-5	-	TRBV28	TGTGCCATTAGGGGGTATAGCAATCAGCCCCAGCATTTT	CAIRGYSNQPQHF
few	TRBJ2-1	TRBD2	TRBV4-1	TGCGCCAGCAGAAAGGGACTAGCGGTCTACAATGAGCAGTTCTTC	CASRKGLAVYNEQFF
-	TRBJ2-7	-	TRBV5-6	TGTGCCAGCAGCGCTCCTTACCCTCAGGGTTACGAGCAGTACTTC	CASSAPYPQGYEQYF
-	TRBJ2-2	-	TRBV19	TGTGCCAGTAGTACCCCCACGGCTCCGAACACCGGGGAGCTGTTTTTT	CASSTPTAPNTGELFF
-	TRBJ2-1	TRBD2	TRBV5-8	TGTGCCAGCAGCCCTGGGACTAGCGGGTCCCTCTCCTACAATGAGCAGTTCTTC	CASSPGTSGSLSYNEQFF
-	TRBJ2-2	TRBD2	TRBV9	TGTGCCAGCAGCCCGGCCGGGACTAGCCGCACCGGGGAGCTGTTTTTT	CASSPAGTSRTGELFF
-	TRBJ2-1	-	TRBV6-1	TGTGCCAGCCTCATCGGAGACAGACAATACAATGAGCAGTTCTTC	CASLIGDRQYNEQFF
-	TRBJ2-1	-	TRBV11-3	TGTGCCAGCAGCTTGGGTTGGGATTTCAATGAGCAGTTCTTC	CASSLGWDFNEQFF
few	TRBJ1-4	-	TRBV19	TGTGCCAGTAGTAGCCCATGGGAAAAACTGTTTTTT	CASSSPWEKLFF
once	TRBJ2-7	TRBD2	TRBV11-2	TGTGCCAGCAGCTTAGATACTAGCGGCTCCTACGAGCAGTACTTC	CASSLDTSGSYEQYF
many	TRBJ2-6	TRBD2	TRBV6-4	TGTGCCAGCGCAGCGGGAGCTGCTGGGGCCAACGTCCTGACTTTC	CASAAGAAGANVLTF
-	TRBJ1-5	TRBD1	TRBV29-1	TGCAGCGTCTCTGAAGGGACAGGGACGCCCCAGCATTTT	CSVSEGTGTPQHF
-	TRBJ2-5	TRBD1	TRBV7-9	TGTGCCAGCAGCAGAGGACAGGGGGAGACCCAGTACTTC	CASSRGQGETQYF
-	TRBJ2-3	TRBD2	TRBV29-1	TGCAGCGTTGCTAGCGGGGGCACAGATACGCAGTATTTC	CSVASGGTDTQYF
-	TRBJ2-2	-	TRBV7-2	TGTGCCAGCAGCTTAGCGGTCCTCGGCGGAACGAACACCGGGGAGCTGTTTTTT	CASSLAVLGGTNTGELFF
many	TRBJ1-1	-	TRBV30	TGTGCCTGGTCCTGGGGGGCCGCTGAAGCTTTCTTT	CAWSWGAAEAFF
-	TRBJ2-1	TRBD1	TRBV13	TGTGCCAGCAGCTTATTTCTCGGGACAGGGGGAGTAGGGGAGCAGTTCTTC	CASSLFLGTGGVGEQFF
-	TRBJ2-2	-	TRBV28	TGTGCCAGCAGAACGGGACTTAACACCGGGGAGCTGTTTTTT	CASRTGLNTGELFF
few	TRBJ2-7	-	TRBV27	TGTGCCAGCAGTTGGGGGCAGTCCTACGAGCAGTACTTC	CASSWGQSYEQYF
-	TRBJ1-1	-	TRBV6-1	TGTGCCAGCATGGTCACGGTGAACACTGAAGCTTTCTTT	CASMVTVNTEAFF
-	TRBJ2-1	-	TRBV5-1	TGCGCCAGCAGCGAGACCGGGACGTCCAATGAGCAGTTCTTC	CASSETGTSNEQFF
-	TRBJ2-1	-	TRBV7-2	TGTGCCAGCAGCTTAGCGCGGGACCACAATGAGCAGTTCTTC	CASSLARDHNEQFF
once	TRBJ2-7	TRBD1	TRBV6-1	TGTGCCAGCAGACCGGGACAGGGAAAGCACGAGCAGTACTTC	CASRPGQGKHEQYF
once	TRBJ2-5	-	TRBV28	TGTGCCAGCACCAATGAGGTCTTGGGTCAGACCCAGTACTTC	CASTNEVLGQTQYF
-	TRBJ2-5	TRBD1	TRBV9	TGTGCCAGCAGCGGTGGGACAGGAGTTTTGGAGACCCAGTACTTC	CASSGGTGVLETQYF
-	TRBJ2-3	TRBD1	TRBV18	TGTGCCAGCTCCCAAGGGGACAGGCAGGATACAGATACGCAGTATTTT	CASSQGDRQDTDTQYF
-	TRBJ1-2	-	TRBV19	TGTGCCAGTAGGACCGTCTATGGCTACACCTTC	CASRTVYGYTF
-	TRBJ1-3	-	TRBV7-8	TGTGCCAGCAGCAGCAGGGTCTCCTCTGGAAACACCATATATTTT	CASSSRVSSGNTIYF
-	TRBJ2-6	-	TRBV28	TGTGCCAGCAGTTCCCCACTGGCCAACGTCCTGACTTTC	CASSSPLANVLTF
-	TRBJ2-6	TRBD1	TRBV2	TGTGCCAGCAGCGCCGGGACAGGGACCTCTGGGGCCAACGTCCTGACTTTC	CASSAGTGTSGANVLTF